The 22 T cell receptor beta chains below were found in one sample sequenced in a study of cytomegalovirus exposure and HLA in healthy donors. TCRdb's table, derived via immunoSEQ multiplex PCR, lists solely in-frame clones and lacks some. In the table there are some 170,000 clones, roughly 86% of which are singletons. Source material: PBMCs. The receptors were sampled from a woman younger than 30 in good health and CMV-seropositive.

The chain is built from TRBV30 and TRBJ2-1; 10 bases are a match to TRBD1. The V gene's germline CDR1 is GTSNPN and CDR2 SVGIG (reference sequence). The CDR3 contains 13 residues. V shed 7 bases, J shed 4 bases, and the junction held 4 bases outside the gene matches. CDR3 bases: TGTGCCTCGGACAGGGGGGGATACAATGAGCAGTTCTTC. Encoded protein: CASDRGGYNEQFF.

This sequence joins TRBV7-3 and TRBJ2-1, with a possible D match to TRBD1 (6 bases). The CDR3 has 14 amino acids. The V end lost 2 bases, the J end lost 9 bases, and 14 bases lay between the germline ends. Germline loops: CDR1 SGHTA, CDR2 FQGTGA. This CDR3 reads CASSLVGQGLEQFF. DNA for the CDR3: TGTGCCAGCAGCTTAGTAGGCCAGGGGCTTGAGCAGTTCTTC.

The chain is built from TRBV5-4 and TRBJ2-7, with D perhaps matching TRBD1 (6 bases). V dropped 0 bases and J dropped 0 bases, with 13 bases sitting between them. Germline-derived CDR1 and CDR2 are SGHNT and YYREEE (reference sequence). This CDR3 comprises 16 residues. CDR3 amino acids: CASSLAGTLSSYEQYF. The CDR3 region has the DNA TGTGCCAGCAGCTTGGCTGGGACACTGAGCTCCTACGAGCAGTACTTC.

This clone was seen once. V usage is TRBV19 and J usage is TRBJ1-2, with 10 bases identical to TRBD1. The CDR3 extends over 14 amino acids. The junction had 9 bases not matched to a gene; V was cut back by 6 bases and J by 8 bases. Per the germline V gene, CDR1 is LNHDA and CDR2 is SQIVND (reference sequence). CDR3 loop: CASRTTGTGAGYTF. CDR3 in DNA: TGTGCCAGTAGAACGACCGGGACAGGGGCCGGCTACACCTTC. Complete variable domain (other parts from reference TRBV19 and TRBJ1-2): DGGITQSPKYLFRKEGQNVTLSCEQNLNHDAMYWYRQDPGQGLRLIYYSQIVNDFQKGDIAEGYSVSREKKESFPLTVTSAQKNPTAFYLCASRTTGTGAGYTFGSGTRLTVV.

The rearrangement uses TRBV5-4 and TRBJ1-2; the match to TRBD1 covers 7 bases. After removal of 2 bases from V and 0 bases from J, the junction contained 10 bases not matched to a gene. The CDR3 is 17 amino acids. The germline V gene has CDR1 SGHNT and CDR2 YYREEE (reference sequence). The CDR3 nucleotides read TGTGCCAGCAGCTTATCGGACAGGCTACGAGCTAACTATGGCTACACCTTC. Translating gives CASSLSDRLRANYGYTF. The full variable domain, rest sourced from reference TRBV5-4 and TRBJ1-2, is ETGVTQSPTHLIKTRGQQVTLRCSSQSGHNTVSWYQQALGQGPQFIFQYYREEENGRGNFPPRFSGLQFPNYSSELNVNALELDDSALYLCASSLSDRLRANYGYTFGSGTRLTVV.

The J gene is TRBJ2-2, the V gene TRBV7-2; 11 bases match TRBD2. Trimming took 1 base from V and 6 from J; bases not matched to a gene: 1. CDR1 and CDR2 from the germline V gene are SGHTA and FQGNSA. This CDR3 comprises 15 residues. The CDR3 nucleotides are TGTGCCAGCAGCTTAGAACTAGCGGGGGCCGGGGAGCTGTTTTTT. It translates to CASSLELAGAGELFF. Complete variable domain (other parts from reference TRBV7-2 and TRBJ2-2): GAGVSQSPSNKVTEKGKDVELRCDPISGHTALYWYRQSLGQGLEFLIYFQGNSAPDKSGLPSDRFSAERTGGSVSTLTIQRTQQEDSAVYLCASSLELAGAGELFFGEGSRLTVL.

The DNA for the CDR3 is TGTGCCTGGAATGGCGGGAACTCCTACAATGAGCAGTTCTTC. The encoded protein is CAWNGGNSYNEQFF. The J gene is TRBJ2-1, the V gene TRBV30, with a possible D match to TRBD2 (6 bases). This CDR3 has 14 residues. Germline CDR1 GTSNPN, CDR2 SVGIG (reference sequence). The germline V and J ends were trimmed by 4 bases and 0 bases, with 10 bases remaining between them.

The chain combines TRBV4-1 with TRBJ2-3; no clear D gene. The CDR3 is 14 amino acids. Germline lookup yields CDR1 MGHRA and CDR2 YSYEKL. V lost 3 bases and J lost 2, with 9 bases in between. CDR3 amino acids: CASSQQVSTDTQYF. CDR3 DNA sequence: TGCGCCAGCAGCCAGCAGGTCTCCACAGATACGCAGTATTTT.

V usage is TRBV15 and J usage is TRBJ2-7; 9 bases map to TRBD2. The J segment lost 0 bases and the V segment lost 0 bases, leaving 9 bases of the junction unmatched. CDR1 is LNHNV, CDR2 YYDKDF, per germline (reference sequence). The CDR3 sequence is 18 residues long. The CDR3 is CATSRDRRLAEGSYEQYF. In DNA, the CDR3 is TGTGCCACCAGCAGAGACCGCAGACTAGCGGAGGGCTCCTACGAGCAGTACTTC. Using reference TRBV15 and TRBJ2-7 for the parts outside the CDR3, the full variable domain is DAMVIQNPRYQVTQFGKPVTLSCSQTLNHNVMYWYQQKSSQAPKLLFHYYDKDFNNEADTPDNFQSRRPNTSFCFLDIRSPGLGDTAMYLCATSRDRRLAEGSYEQYFGPGTRLTVT.

V and J are TRBV6-5 and TRBJ1-1; D gene unclear. Trimming removed 0 bases from V and 0 bases from J, with 8 bases in between. Looked up from germline, CDR1 is MNHEY and CDR2 is SVGAGI. This CDR3 has 15 residues. The CDR3 DNA reads TGTGCCAGCAGTTACTCGAATAGAATGAACACTGAAGCTTTCTTT. Its protein product is CASSYSNRMNTEAFF.

A note on this clone: Compared with germline, one end of the junction differs, possibly owing to a read error. Here the CDR3 reads CASSLGSVSNEQFF. The CDR3 region has the DNA TGTGCTAGCAGCTTAGGTAGTGTTTCCAATGAGCAGTTCTTC. The gene calls are TRBV7-7 and TRBJ2-1; the D is unclear. The CDR3 covers 14 residues. Per germline, CDR1 SSHAT and CDR2 FNYEAQ (reference sequence). Using reference TRBV7-7 and TRBJ2-1 for the parts outside the CDR3, the full variable domain is GAGVSQSPRYKVTKRGQDVTLRCDPISSHATLYWYQQALGQGPEFLTYFNYEAQPDKSGLPSDRFSAERPEGSISTLTIQRTEQRDSAMYRCASSLGSVSNEQFFGPGTRLTVL.

The V gene is TRBV5-4, the J gene TRBJ2-7; tentatively, D is TRBD1 (5 bases). The CDR3 spans 13 residues. Germline loops: CDR1 SGHNT, CDR2 YYREEE (reference sequence). Trimming left V 0 bases short and J 5 bases short, with 9 bases between. The CDR3 coding sequence is TGTGCCAGCAGCTTGGTGGCAGGGAACGAGCAGTACTTC. It codes for CASSLVAGNEQYF.

This sequence joins TRBV18 and TRBJ2-7; TRBD1 aligns across 9 bases. The CDR3 totals 13 residues. The germline V gene encodes CDR1 KGHSH and CDR2 LQKENI. Trimming at V came to 2 bases and at J to 5 bases, leaving 1 base not matched to a gene. The CDR3 protein is CASSPGDRDEQYF. In DNA form, the CDR3 reads TGTGCCAGCTCACCAGGGGACAGGGACGAGCAGTACTTC.

The chain combines TRBV6-5 with TRBJ2-2; maybe TRBD1 (8 bases). Trimming shortened V by 7 bases and J by 5 bases, and 17 bases separated the two germline ends. The V gene's germline CDR1 is MNHEY and CDR2 SVGAGI. CDR3 length: 15 residues. Here the CDR3 DNA reads TGTGCCAGCAAGATAAACAGGGGGGGTACCGGGGAGCTGTTTTTT. As protein: CASKINRGGTGELFF.

The chain is built from TRBV11-3 and TRBJ2-7; 7 bases match TRBD2. V lost 3 bases to trimming and J lost 1 base; unmatched junction nucleotides: 6. This CDR3 region has 15 residues. The germline V gene has CDR1 SGHNT and CDR2 YENEEA. The chain's CDR3 is CASSLREGRSYEQYF. The CDR3 DNA is TGTGCCAGCAGCTTGAGGGAGGGCCGATCCTACGAGCAGTACTTC.

The chain combines TRBV11-3 with TRBJ2-7, with D possibly matching TRBD1 (6 bases). Germline CDR1 SGHNT, CDR2 YENEEA. The CDR3 has 16 residues. V shed 5 bases and J shed 2 bases, with 19 bases lying between them. The CDR3: CASSPSNRARTYEQYF. CDR3 in DNA: TGTGCCAGCAGCCCCTCGAACAGGGCAAGGACCTACGAGCAGTACTTC.

In this sample, this clone turned up once. The gene calls are TRBV5-8 and TRBJ2-5, with D possibly being TRBD1 (5 bases). The germline V and J ends were trimmed by 0 bases and 2 bases, with 17 bases remaining between them. The CDR3 covers 17 residues. Germline V gene lookup returns CDR1 SGHTS and CDR2 YDEGEE. CDR3 DNA sequence: TGTGCCAGCAGCTTGGTTCAGGGTAACTGGGGACAAGAGACCCAGTACTTC. This translates into CASSLVQGNWGQETQYF.

In the case of this clone: One end of the junction is discordant with germline, which a read error may explain. The V call is TRBV7-2, the J call TRBJ1-1; tentatively, D is TRBD1 (6 bases). Per germline, CDR1 SGHTA and CDR2 FQGNSA. The CDR3 contains 15 residues. DNA of the CDR3: TGTGCCAGCAGCCGCCCGGTGGGGGCCGGAAGGGGACCGATCTTT. This sequence encodes CASSRPVGAGRGPIF.

The gene calls are TRBV4-1 and TRBJ2-1; 9 nucleotides match TRBD2. Germline V gives CDR1 MGHRA, CDR2 YSYEKL. Unmatched junction bases numbered 6, after V lost 2 bases and J lost 7 bases. This CDR3 contains 15 residues. The CDR3 coding sequence is TGCGCCAGCAGCCAACTCGGGACTAGCAGTAATGAGCAGTTCTTC. This sequence encodes CASSQLGTSSNEQFF.

This clone was seen only a few times. This chain joins TRBV7-3 and TRBJ2-7, with D maybe TRBD2 (6 bases). This CDR3 has 14 amino acids. Looked up from germline, CDR1 is SGHTA and CDR2 is FQGTGA. V was shortened by 6 bases and J by 5 bases, with 17 bases between the two germline ends. DNA for the CDR3: TGTGCCAGCAGTGCAAATAGCGGAGGGAACGAGCAGTACTTC. Protein sequence: CASSANSGGNEQYF. The full variable domain, completed using reference TRBV7-3 and TRBJ2-7, is GAGVSQTPSNKVTEKGKYVELRCDPISGHTALYWYRQSLGQGPEFLIYFQGTGAADDSGLPNDRFFAVRPEGSVSTLKIQRTERGDSAVYLCASSANSGGNEQYFGPGTRLTVT.

The rearrangement links TRBV2 to TRBJ2-1, with D possibly TRBD2 on 6 matching bases. Germline values: CDR1 SNHLY, CDR2 FYNNEI. The CDR3 runs 13 residues. CDR3 loop: CARGGSSYNEQFF. In nucleotides, the CDR3 is TGTGCGCGGGGCGGAAGCTCCTACAATGAGCAGTTCTTC.

This clone came up a few times. The CDR3 protein is CAAFRAGLDNQPQHF. The CDR3, as DNA: TGTGCCGCCTTCAGGGCAGGACTAGATAATCAGCCCCAGCATTTT. The V call is TRBV6-1, the J call TRBJ1-5, with D possibly TRBD1 on 5 matching bases. The germline gives CDR1 MNHNS, CDR2 SASEGT. The CDR3 consists of 15 residues. Trimming pared 11 bases from V and 4 bases from J, leaving 21 bases between.